This TCR beta chain is from a study of vaccination effects on CD4 cells after COVID-19. Produced via immunoSEQ multiplex PCR; TCRdb's table is partial and in-frame only. The sample has some 26,000 clones, around 67% seen once. Comments on this clone: Its antigen remains unidentified.

The culture ran for approximately 11 days before CD4+ T cells were isolated. Having tested negative for nucleocapsid antibodies, the vaccine recipients showed no prior SARS-CoV-2 infection. Half the medium was swapped for IL-2 medium on days 3 and 7. V was clipped by 5 bases and J by 3 bases; unmatched bases: 5. This CDR3 has 14 residues. The germline V gene encodes CDR1 ENHRY and CDR2 SYGVKD. The specimen comprised CD4+ T cells from PBMCs cultured without peptide, sampled before COVID-19 vaccination. The TCR originated in a human donor who received a COVID-19 vaccine. The V gene is TRBV10-3, the J gene TRBJ2-3; 7 positions match TRBD1. CDR3 sequence reads: CAISRQGTTDTQYF. The DNA for the CDR3 is TGTGCCATCAGTCGACAGGGTACTACAGATACGCAGTATTTT.